These 20 T cell receptor beta chains share one sample of origin, sequenced in a study of blood T cell repertoires in COVID-19. The table came from immunoSEQ multiplex PCR; TCRdb's copy has only in-frame clones and leaves some out. The sample shows some 150,000 clones, 84% of them seen only once. Specimen: peripheral blood. Receptors originate from a human donor in a cohort sampled during active COVID-19.

The chain employs TRBV2 and TRBJ2-5; 8 positions match TRBD1. The CDR3 runs to 15 residues. Germline values: CDR1 SNHLY, CDR2 FYNNEI. After removal of 5 bases from V and 5 bases from J, the junction contained 10 bases not matched to a gene. CDR3 nucleotide sequence: TGTGCCAGCAGTACCGGACAGGGAGGACAGGAGACCCAGTACTTC. It specifies CASSTGQGGQETQYF. Full variable domain (missing parts from reference TRBV2 and TRBJ2-5): EPEVTQTPSHQVTQMGQEVILRCVPISNHLYFYWYRQILGQKVEFLVSFYNNEISEKSEIFDDQFSVERPDGSNFTLKIRSTKLEDSAMYFCASSTGQGGQETQYFGPGTRLLVL.

V is TRBV6-5 and J is TRBJ2-2, with 9 bases aligning to TRBD1. V lost 2 bases and J lost 4; bases outside the gene matches: 2. Germline assignment: CDR1 MNHEY and CDR2 SVGAGI. The CDR3 is 15 residues long. The CDR3 DNA reads as TGTGCCAGCAGTTACCGACAGGGGGGCACCGGGGAGCTGTTTTTT. It codes for CASSYRQGGTGELFF.

The chain is built from TRBV5-1 and TRBJ2-3; a weak D match, TRBD2 (6 bases). The germline V gene has CDR1 SGHRS and CDR2 YFSETQ. The CDR3 is made up of 16 amino acids. Trimming stripped 0 bases from V and 0 bases from J, with 11 bases between. The CDR3 DNA reads TGCGCCAGCAGCTTGGAATCGGGGGTTAGCACAGATACGCAGTATTTT. Its protein product is CASSLESGVSTDTQYF.

CDR3 sequence (DNA): TGCGCCAGCAGCCAAGATAGCGGGGCTCACACAGATACGCAGTATTTT. Translating gives CASSQDSGAHTDTQYF. J is TRBJ2-3 and V is TRBV4-3; TRBD2 agrees at 8 bases. The CDR3 spans 16 residues. With 0 bases clipped from V and 2 bases from J, the junction kept 4 bases outside the gene matches. Germline values: CDR1 LGHNA, CDR2 YSLEER.

CDR3 region: CASSWGLSEIADTQYF. Here the CDR3 DNA reads TGCGCCAGCAGCTGGGGACTCAGCGAGATCGCAGATACGCAGTATTTT. The chain recombines TRBV5-1 with TRBJ2-3, with a tentative D call TRBD2 (6 bases). With 3 bases removed from V and 4 bases from J, the gap between germline ends came to 18 bases. This CDR3 has 16 residues. Germline CDR1 is SGHRS and CDR2 is YFSETQ. The full variable domain, in which reference TRBV5-1 and TRBJ2-3 provide the parts outside the CDR3, is KAGVTQTPRYLIKTRGQQVTLSCSPISGHRSVSWYQQTPGQGLQFLFEYFSETQRNKGNFPGRFSGRQFSNSRSEMNVSTLELGDSALYLCASSWGLSEIADTQYFGPGTRLTVL.

This clone was detected only a few times. The chain carries TRBV9 and TRBJ2-1; 11 bases fit TRBD2. CDR3 length equals 16 residues. CDR1 and CDR2 from the germline V gene are SGDLS and YYNGEE. The trim removed 2 bases at V and 8 bases at J, leaving 9 bases unmatched. The CDR3 DNA sequence: TGTGCCAGCAGCGTTAGCGGGGGGGCCTTGGCGGATGAGCAGTTCTTC. Its translation: CASSVSGGALADEQFF. Variable domain in full (rest from reference TRBV9 and TRBJ2-1): DSGVTQTPKHLITATGQRVTLRCSPRSGDLSVYWYQQSLDQGLQFLIQYYNGEERAKGNILERFSAQQFPDLHSELNLSSLELGDSALYFCASSVSGGALADEQFFGPGTRLTVL.

The chain joins TRBV10-3 to TRBJ2-1; TRBD1 agrees at 9 bases. CDR1 is ENHRY, CDR2 SYGVKD, per germline. Trimming at V came to 6 bases and at J to 7 bases, leaving 10 bases not matched to a gene. This CDR3 is built from 15 residues. The CDR3 coding sequence is TGTGCCATCAGGGGACCGGGACAGGGCGGGAATGAGCAGTTCTTC. Amino acid sequence: CAIRGPGQGGNEQFF.

The chain joins TRBV7-6 to TRBJ2-1; 9 nucleotides match TRBD1. The CDR3 is 14 amino acids. With 3 bases clipped from V and 9 bases from J, the junction kept 6 bases outside the gene matches. The germline CDR1 and CDR2 sequences are SGHVS and FNYEAQ. CDR3 bases: TGTGCCAGCAGCTTGTACAGGGGGCCGGGTGAGCAGTTCTTC. As protein: CASSLYRGPGEQFF. Full variable domain (remainder filled in from reference TRBV7-6 and TRBJ2-1): GAGVSQSPRYKVTKRGQDVALRCDPISGHVSLYWYRQALGQGPEFLTYFNYEAQQDKSGLPNDRFSAERPEGSISTLTIQRTEQRDSAMYRCASSLYRGPGEQFFGPGTRLTVL.

The chain has TRBV6-6 and TRBJ1-5; D not certain. Germline V gives CDR1 MNHNY, CDR2 SVGAGI (reference sequence). V lost 0 bases and J 0 bases, leaving 6 bases between the germline ends. The CDR3 sequence is 15 residues long. CDR3: CASSYSGGSNQPQHF. The CDR3 nucleotides read TGTGCCAGCAGTTACTCCGGCGGTAGCAATCAGCCCCAGCATTTT.

This clone was detected once. This sequence joins TRBV11-2 and TRBJ2-5; no reliable D call. This CDR3 is built from 15 residues. The V end lost 5 bases, the J end lost 0 bases, and 13 bases lay between the germline ends. Germline loops: CDR1 SGHAT, CDR2 FQNNGV. In nucleotides, the CDR3 is TGTGCCAGCAGCGCTACGCTAGAGAACCAAGAGACCCAGTACTTC. This translates into CASSATLENQETQYF.

The chain combines TRBV4-1 with TRBJ1-1; 7 nucleotides align to TRBD1. The germline V gene encodes CDR1 MGHRA and CDR2 YSYEKL. The J segment lost 6 bases and the V segment lost 2 bases, leaving 6 bases of the junction unmatched. The CDR3 is 14 amino acids. The CDR3 reads CASSQRQGSAEAFF. CDR3 coding DNA: TGCGCCAGCAGCCAACGACAGGGATCGGCTGAAGCTTTCTTT.

This chain links TRBV4-2 with TRBJ1-1; unclear D gene. CDR3 size: 17 residues. Germline V lookup: CDR1 LGHNA, CDR2 YNFKEQ. Trimming stripped 0 bases from V and 3 bases from J, with 17 bases between. The DNA of the CDR3 is TGTGCCAGCAGCCAAGATTTGAAGAGGGCCCCACACACTGAAGCTTTCTTT. Its translation: CASSQDLKRAPHTEAFF.

This chain links TRBV7-6 with TRBJ2-7; D is possibly TRBD1 (6 bases). Trimming pared 1 base from V and 2 bases from J, leaving 12 bases between. The germline CDR1 and CDR2 sequences are SGHVS and FNYEAQ. This CDR3 is 15 amino acids long. This chain's CDR3 is CASSLGHGGPYEQYF. CDR3 DNA sequence: TGTGCCAGCAGCTTAGGGCATGGGGGCCCCTACGAGCAGTACTTC.

The rearrangement links TRBV11-2 to TRBJ2-1, with TRBD1 matching 8 bases. With V trimmed by 4 bases and J by 7 bases, 6 bases remained unmatched. The CDR3 loop spans 14 amino acids. The V gene's germline CDR1 is SGHAT and CDR2 FQNNGV. The CDR3 sequence: CASSWDRNKNEQFF. The CDR3 DNA reads as TGTGCCAGCAGCTGGGACAGGAACAAGAATGAGCAGTTCTTC.

The CDR3: CASSQARTDQETQYF. CDR3 coding DNA: TGCGCCAGCAGCCAAGCGAGGACAGACCAAGAGACCCAGTACTTC. V gene TRBV4-3 combines with J gene TRBJ2-5; D possibly corresponds to TRBD1 (6 bases). The germline gives CDR1 LGHNA, CDR2 YSLEER. This CDR3 spans 15 amino acids. With 1 base removed from V and 0 bases from J, the gap between germline ends came to 9 bases.

V gene TRBV21-1 combines with J gene TRBJ1-4; the D segment call TRBD1 is taken from the table without a DNA check. TRBV21-1 is given as a pseudogene. This CDR3 comprises 17 residues. CDR3 in amino acids: CASTVVVQRGSNEKLFF. In DNA form, the CDR3 reads TGTGCCAGCACCGTAGTAGTTCAGAGGGGGTCTAATGAAAAACTGTTTTTT.

This chain links TRBV18 with TRBJ1-2; D unresolved. Trimming left V 0 bases short and J 8 bases short, with 7 bases between. CDR3 size: 12 residues. CDR1 is KGHSH and CDR2 is LQKENI in the germline V gene. CDR3: CASSPPAGGYTF. DNA for the CDR3: TGTGCCAGCTCACCACCGGCGGGGGGCTACACCTTC.

The CDR3 spells CATSRGGTGGYNEQFF. The CDR3 DNA is TGTGCCACCAGCAGAGGAGGGACAGGGGGTTACAATGAGCAGTTCTTC. The rearrangement links TRBV15 to TRBJ2-1; TRBD1 matches 11 bases. After removal of 1 base from V and 4 bases from J, the junction contained 3 bases not matched to a gene. Germline CDR1 LNHNV, CDR2 YYDKDF (reference sequence). CDR3 length: 16 amino acids.

The V and J genes are TRBV4-3 and TRBJ1-4; 8 nucleotides align to TRBD1. J was trimmed by 8 bases and V by 1 base; bases with no gene match: 9. CDR3 length equals 16 residues. From germline, CDR1 is LGHNA and CDR2 YSLEER. The CDR3 nucleotides read TGCGCCAGCAGCCAAGGTACCTGGACAGGGTCCGAAAAACTGTTTTTT. Translating gives CASSQGTWTGSEKLFF.

The chain combines TRBV30 with TRBJ1-6, with a weak D call TRBD1 (5 bases). Germline values: CDR1 GTSNPN, CDR2 SVGIG (reference sequence). CDR3 size: 16 residues. V dropped 2 bases and J dropped 7 bases, with 18 bases sitting between them. The CDR3 DNA follows: TGTGCCTGGAGTCCCCCGGGACTGCCTAAAAATTCACCCCTCCACTTT. It encodes CAWSPPGLPKNSPLHF.